This T cell receptor (beta chain) was obtained from a study of T cell clonality in common variable immunodeficiency. V lost 3 bases to trimming and J lost 2 bases; unmatched junction nucleotides: 6. CDR3 length equals 15 residues. In germline, CDR1 is SGHNT, CDR2 YYREEE (reference sequence). TCRdb's table, derived via immunoSEQ multiplex PCR, lists solely in-frame clones and lacks some. The sample has approximately 44,000 clones, none seen only once. Regarding the study as a whole: Shared TCRbeta clones were fewer between CVID subjects than controls. CVID subjects showed higher TCRbeta clonality than healthy controls.

Many counts were recorded for this clone. As yet, its antigen is unknown. Coverage ceases 3 residues before the CDR3 finishes, and the germline J gene fills in the end. The V gene is TRBV5-4, the J gene TRBJ2-3; TRBD2 agrees at 7 bases. What was sequenced was peripheral blood mononuclear cells. The receptor was derived from a person aged 18 to 70 in good health. Here the CDR3 reads CASSYPGTNTDTQYF. The CDR3 DNA, read in part, is TGTGCCAGCAGCTATCCCGGGACTAACACAGATACG.